The 15 T cell receptor beta chains below all came from one sample that was sequenced in a study of OX40 agonist ivuxolimab in advanced cancers. Sequenced by immunoSEQ multiplex PCR; TCRdb stores in-frame clones only, minus some. The data show 34,000 or so clones, 81% seen once. The sequences come from CD4+ or CD8+ T cells sorted from blood, collected in a trial of the OX40 agonist ivuxolimab. The receptor source for this set is an adult with an advanced solid tumor such as melanoma, head and neck, liver or kidney cancer.

In this sample, this clone turned up a few times. The chain links TRBV4-1 to TRBJ1-5; no clear D gene. Germline assignment: CDR1 MGHRA and CDR2 YSYEKL. V gave up 3 bases and J gave up 0 bases, with 9 bases separating them. The CDR3 runs 15 residues. For the CDR3, the DNA is TGCGCCAGCAGCCACAGCCAGAGTAGCAATCAGCCCCAGCATTTT. Translated: CASSHSQSSNQPQHF.

The rearrangement uses TRBV19 and TRBJ2-2; D gene uncertain. Germline V gene lookup returns CDR1 LNHDA and CDR2 SQIVND (reference sequence). Deletions cut 2 bases from V and 1 base from J, with 8 bases between. The CDR3 covers 15 residues. The CDR3 protein is CASSINSLNTGELFF. As DNA, the CDR3 is TGTGCCAGTAGTATAAACAGTTTGAACACCGGGGAGCTGTTTTTT.

The CDR3 region has the DNA TGTGCCAGCAGCACCGAGGGACAGGGCTACACTGAAGCTTTCTTT. Residues: CASSTEGQGYTEAFF. This chain connects TRBV9 to TRBJ1-1; 9 nucleotides line up with TRBD1. Unmatched junction bases numbered 7, after V lost 4 bases and J lost 3 bases. CDR1 is SGDLS and CDR2 is YYNGEE in the germline V gene. The CDR3 covers 15 residues.

This chain joins TRBV6-5 and TRBJ1-4; weak D call: TRBD1 (6 bases). The CDR3 has 15 amino acids. Germline V CDR1 and CDR2: MNHEY, SVGAGI. Trimming took off 6 bases at V and 8 bases at J, with 19 bases between the two ends. The CDR3 loop reads CASSSLGGAREKLFF. CDR3 nucleotides: TGTGCCAGCAGCTCCTTAGGGGGGGCGAGAGAAAAACTGTTTTTT.

V usage is TRBV28 and J usage is TRBJ1-4; 7 bases align to TRBD1. Germline CDR1 MDHEN, CDR2 SYDVKM. The CDR3 has 15 amino acids. Unmatched junction bases numbered 7, after V lost 6 bases and J lost 3 bases. The CDR3 coding sequence is TGTGCCAGCAGGTCACAGGGGAATCCTAATGAAAAACTGTTTTTT. This codes for CASRSQGNPNEKLFF.

This chain links TRBV7-9 with TRBJ1-3; TRBD1 might be the D (6 bases). V was pared by 6 bases and J by 4 bases, with 13 bases between. The CDR3 spans 14 residues. Germline values: CDR1 SEHNR, CDR2 FQNEAQ (reference sequence). In DNA form, the CDR3 reads TGTGCCAGCAGTTCAACAGGGTTCGGAAACACCATATATTTT. Residues: CASSSTGFGNTIYF. Looking up the rest from reference TRBV7-9 and TRBJ1-3 gives the full variable domain: DTGVSQNPRHKITKRGQNVTFRCDPISEHNRLYWYRQTLGQGPEFLTYFQNEAQLEKSRLLSDRFSAERPKGSFSTLEIQRTEQGDSAMYLCASSSTGFGNTIYFGEGSWLTVV.

The chain has TRBV9 and TRBJ2-5; 8 positions agree with TRBD2. This CDR3 has 15 amino acids. V lost 0 bases to trimming and J lost 4 bases; unmatched junction nucleotides: 5. Germline V gene sequence: CDR1 SGDLS, CDR2 YYNGEE. The DNA of the CDR3 is TGTGCCAGCAGCGTAGTGGCGGGAGGCAGAGAGACCCAGTACTTC. It specifies CASSVVAGGRETQYF.

The chain has TRBV9 and TRBJ1-3; possibly TRBD1 for D (5 bases). Germline V lookup: CDR1 SGDLS, CDR2 YYNGEE. The CDR3 sequence is 18 residues long. With 0 bases removed from V and 0 bases from J, the gap between germline ends came to 16 bases. CDR3 in DNA: TGTGCCAGCAGCGTAGGCCGTGGGGGACCGTCCTCTGGAAACACCATATATTTT. It specifies CASSVGRGGPSSGNTIYF.

The rearrangement joins TRBV9 to TRBJ2-3; D gene unclear. The CDR3 consists of 14 residues. Germline values: CDR1 SGDLS, CDR2 YYNGEE. The V gene lost 3 bases and the J gene lost 4 bases, with 12 bases spanning the gap. The CDR3 coding sequence is TGTGCCAGCAGCGCTCTCCGGGCCTCAGATACGCAGTATTTT. Translated, it gives CASSALRASDTQYF.

A remark on this clone: The sample contains more than one DNA sequence encoding this CDR3. V is TRBV30 and J is TRBJ1-2, with no clear D. The V gene's germline CDR1 is GTSNPN and CDR2 SVGIG (reference sequence). The CDR3 contains 11 residues. V lost 2 bases, J lost 8 bases, and 9 bases lay in between. In DNA form, the CDR3 reads TGTGCCTGGAGTCGCGGTCCAGGCTACACCTTC. Its translation: CAWSRGPGYTF.

The J gene is TRBJ2-3, the V gene TRBV11-2, with D unresolved. The CDR3 spans 15 residues. V lost 6 bases, J lost 0 bases, and 13 bases lay in between. Germline V CDR1 and CDR2: SGHAT, FQNNGV. CDR3 loop: CASRLGVTSTDTQYF. The CDR3 nucleotides read TGTGCCAGCAGATTGGGTGTAACTAGCACAGATACGCAGTATTTT.

The V gene is TRBV5-1, the J gene TRBJ1-5, with 8 bases aligning to TRBD1. J gave up 5 bases and V 3 bases, and 7 bases lay outside the gene matches. CDR1 is SGHRS, CDR2 YFSETQ, per germline. The CDR3 extends over 15 amino acids. The CDR3 sequence is CASSYGQGVDQPQHF. CDR3 nucleotide sequence: TGCGCCAGCAGCTACGGACAGGGAGTCGATCAGCCCCAGCATTTT.

By sample fraction, this clone is medium-sized. The chain couples TRBV5-1 to TRBJ1-6, with a possible D match to TRBD1 (6 bases). The CDR3 sequence is 14 residues long. Germline V gives CDR1 SGHRS, CDR2 YFSETQ. The V gene lost 5 bases and the J gene lost 10 bases, with 16 bases spanning the gap. CDR3 loop: CASRVGQGQSPLHF. CDR3 sequence (DNA): TGCGCCAGCAGGGTAGGGCAGGGACAATCACCCCTCCACTTT. The full variable domain, rest sourced from reference TRBV5-1 and TRBJ1-6, is KAGVTQTPRYLIKTRGQQVTLSCSPISGHRSVSWYQQTPGQGLQFLFEYFSETQRNKGNFPGRFSGRQFSNSRSEMNVSTLELGDSALYLCASRVGQGQSPLHFGNGTRLTVT.

This clone came up a few times. V is TRBV6-5 and J is TRBJ2-3; 8 bases line up with TRBD1. Trimming took 11 bases from V and 2 from J; bases not matched to a gene: 9. Germline loops: CDR1 MNHEY, CDR2 SVGAGI. CDR3 length: 14 residues. CDR3 sequence: CAVRQGTLTDTQYF. CDR3 DNA: TGTGCCGTTCGACAGGGGACACTCACAGATACGCAGTATTTT.

V gene TRBV7-8 combines with J gene TRBJ2-7, with a weak D call TRBD1 (5 bases). Trimming removed 5 bases at V and 4 bases at J, with 15 bases between. From germline, CDR1 is SGHVS and CDR2 FQNEAQ. The CDR3 loop spans 14 amino acids. The CDR3 spells CASSHDSLGYEQYF. CDR3 DNA sequence: TGTGCCAGCAGCCATGACAGTTTGGGGTACGAGCAGTACTTC.